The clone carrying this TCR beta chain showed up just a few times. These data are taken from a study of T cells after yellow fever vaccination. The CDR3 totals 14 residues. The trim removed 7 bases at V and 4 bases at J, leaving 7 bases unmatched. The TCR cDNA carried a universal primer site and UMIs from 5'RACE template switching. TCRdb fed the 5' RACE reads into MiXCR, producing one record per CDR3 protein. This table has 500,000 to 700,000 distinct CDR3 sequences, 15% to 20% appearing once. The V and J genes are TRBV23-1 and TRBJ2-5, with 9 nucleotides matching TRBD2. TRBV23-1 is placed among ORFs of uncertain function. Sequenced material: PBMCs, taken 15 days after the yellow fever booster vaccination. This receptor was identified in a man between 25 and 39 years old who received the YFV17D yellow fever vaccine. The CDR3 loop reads CASTIAGAGETQYF. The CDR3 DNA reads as TGCGCCAGCACAATAGCGGGAGCCGGAGAGACCCAGTACTTC.